Below, 5 T cell receptor beta chains from the same sample are listed, as sequenced in a study of shared clonotypes between healthy human individuals. TCRdb's table, derived via immunoSEQ multiplex PCR, lists solely in-frame clones and lacks some. Here the sample spans under 750,000 clones, roughly 72% being singletons. Input material: memory CD4+ T cells sorted from blood. Indicated subset: CD45RA-negative fraction. The receptors were sampled from a woman in her twenties or thirties in good health.

The chain links TRBV5-1 to TRBJ1-3; D possibly corresponds to TRBD1 (6 bases). Germline loops: CDR1 SGHRS, CDR2 YFSETQ. The CDR3 loop spans 15 amino acids. Trimming took 1 base from V and 1 from J, leaving 9 bases between them. The CDR3 sequence: CASSLSGASGNTIYF. CDR3 in DNA: TGCGCCAGCAGCTTGTCGGGGGCATCTGGAAACACCATATATTTT.

V and J are TRBV6-6 and TRBJ1-1; D is ambiguous. CDR1 is MNHNY, CDR2 SVGAGI, per germline (reference sequence). Between the trimmed V and J ends, which lost 2 bases and 1 base, there was a span of 8 bases. This CDR3 contains 14 residues. CDR3 DNA sequence: TGTGCCAGCAGTTACCCCGGCGGGAACACTGAAGCTTTCTTT. This codes for CASSYPGGNTEAFF.

The rearrangement uses TRBV28 and TRBJ1-5; D call uncertain. V dropped 2 bases and J dropped 9 bases, with 11 bases sitting between them. Germline lookup yields CDR1 MDHEN and CDR2 SYDVKM. CDR3 length: 13 residues. In DNA, the CDR3 is TGTGCCAGCAGTTTAAGCCCGGACCGGCCCCAGCATTTT. This translates into CASSLSPDRPQHF.

This clone was seen a handful of times. V and J are TRBV5-4 and TRBJ2-3, with D possibly called TRBD1 or TRBD2 (6 bases each). Trimming left V 0 bases short and J 6 bases short, with 14 bases between. The CDR3 length is 15 residues. Per germline, CDR1 SGHNT and CDR2 YYREEE (reference sequence). CDR3 region: CASSLDRGPEDTQYF. The CDR3 nucleotides are TGTGCCAGCAGCTTGGATCGGGGGCCGGAGGATACGCAGTATTTT.

In the case of this clone: This is likely a read error, given that the CDR3 carries no conserved phenylalanine or tryptophan at its end. The DNA is omitted, as the CDR3 cannot be located on it reliably, and the CDR3 follows TCRdb's listing. The chain is built from TRBV6-9 and TRBJ1-2. Per the germline V gene, CDR1 is MNHGY and CDR2 is SVAAGI. The CDR3 is 13 amino acids in total, end residues counted. CDR3 sequence reads: CASSRLEPYGKTY.